This passage covers 6 T cell receptor beta chains from one sample sequenced in a study of cytomegalovirus exposure and HLA in healthy donors. A multiplex PCR was run with 60 Vbeta primers and 13 Jbeta primers. Only in-frame clones appear in the TCRdb table, and some are missing; sequencing was by immunoSEQ multiplex PCR. The data show approximately 150,000 clones, approximately 80% seen once. Sample: PBMCs. Receptor source: a woman in her forties in good health and CMV-seropositive.

This clone was counted a single time. The CDR3 region is CASSVDAGTGGVEKLFF. CDR3 DNA sequence: TGTGCCAGCAGCGTAGATGCCGGGACAGGAGGGGTCGAAAAACTGTTTTTT. The chain links TRBV9 to TRBJ1-4; 8 nucleotides agree with TRBD1. The CDR3 covers 17 residues. Germline V gene data show CDR1 as SGDLS and CDR2 as YYNGEE. After removal of 0 bases from V and 8 bases from J, the junction contained 12 bases not matched to a gene.

The V call is TRBV5-1, the J call TRBJ2-3, with a weak D call TRBD1 (6 bases). V gave up 4 bases and J gave up 6 bases, with 12 bases separating them. The CDR3 loop spans 13 amino acids. Germline V gene data show CDR1 as SGHRS and CDR2 as YFSETQ. DNA of the CDR3: TGCGCCAGCAGCGCGAACAGGGTGGATACGCAGTATTTT. Its translation: CASSANRVDTQYF.

In this sample, this clone turned up once. V usage is TRBV19 and J usage is TRBJ2-1, with D possibly TRBD2 on 6 matching bases. V was pared by 0 bases and J by 7 bases, with 10 bases between. CDR1 is LNHDA, CDR2 SQIVND, per germline (reference sequence). The length of the CDR3 is 14 residues. The CDR3 region is CASSIDPEGNEQFF. CDR3 nucleotide sequence: TGTGCCAGTAGTATAGATCCGGAGGGGAATGAGCAGTTCTTC.

This sequence joins TRBV7-9 and TRBJ2-5, with 14 nucleotides matching TRBD2. The tail of the sequence fits TRBJ2-7 better, so the J call may be wrong. The CDR3 covers 16 residues. The germline CDR1 and CDR2 sequences are SEHNR and FQNEAQ (reference sequence). The CDR3 DNA follows: TGTGCCAGCAGCTTAGCGGGACTAGCGGGAGTCCGCGAGCAGTACTTC. Protein sequence: CASSLAGLAGVREQYF.

This clone has only a few counts. The rearrangement joins TRBV18 to TRBJ2-1; TRBD2 is a possible D gene (5 bases). Germline V CDR1 and CDR2: KGHSH, LQKENI. The CDR3 sequence is 12 residues long. V lost 3 bases to trimming and J lost 9 bases, with 9 bases between them. Here the CDR3 reads CASSPLGGEQFF. CDR3 DNA sequence: TGTGCCAGCTCACCTCTAGGAGGTGAGCAGTTCTTC.

About this clone: Germline and junction disagree at one end, which may indicate a read error. Other DNA sequences in this specimen translate into the identical CDR3. The rearrangement links TRBV7-3 to TRBJ2-3; 7 bases are a match to TRBD2. Germline V CDR1 and CDR2: SGHTA, FQGTGA. CDR3 length: 13 residues. This CDR3 is CASSLGEGLTQYF. The CDR3 nucleotides are TGTGCCAGCAGCTTAGGGGAGGGCCTTACGCAATATTTT.